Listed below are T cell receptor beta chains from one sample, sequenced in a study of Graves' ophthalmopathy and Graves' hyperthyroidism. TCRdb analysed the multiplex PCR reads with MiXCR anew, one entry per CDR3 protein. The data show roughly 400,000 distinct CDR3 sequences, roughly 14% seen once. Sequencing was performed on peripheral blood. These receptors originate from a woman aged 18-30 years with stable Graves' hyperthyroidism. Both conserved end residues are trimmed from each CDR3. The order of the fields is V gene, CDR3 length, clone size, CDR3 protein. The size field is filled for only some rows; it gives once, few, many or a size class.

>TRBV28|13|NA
ASSLSGREGEEQY
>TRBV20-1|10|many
SARRGSGGYT
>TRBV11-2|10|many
ASSLTRNTIY
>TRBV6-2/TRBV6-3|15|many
ASKPMGSNKNTGELF
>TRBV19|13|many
ASSPQGNMNTEAF
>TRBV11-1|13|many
ASSLITGEGTEAF
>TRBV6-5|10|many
ASSYFRDGAF
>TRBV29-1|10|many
SVYRGQETQY
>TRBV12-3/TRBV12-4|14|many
ASSTRRGNSNQPQH
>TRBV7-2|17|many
ASSQGGDRGLEWQETQY
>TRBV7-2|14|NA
ASSLAGTGSGNTIY
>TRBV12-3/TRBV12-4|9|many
ASQGAYEQY
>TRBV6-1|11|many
ASSRGYPYEQY
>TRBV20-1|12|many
SATISGEDYEQY
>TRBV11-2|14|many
ASSASTQRAGNTIY
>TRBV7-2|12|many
ASSRDGFNQPQH
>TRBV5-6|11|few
ASSSQGGNIQY
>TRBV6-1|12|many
ASRVEGFSYEQY
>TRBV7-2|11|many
ASSSDPDTEAF
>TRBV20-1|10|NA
SATGHTYGYT
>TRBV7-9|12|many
ASSLAIGLEGYT
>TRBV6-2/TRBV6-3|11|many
ASTHTRPYEQY
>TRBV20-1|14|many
SASLQRGKSNQPQH
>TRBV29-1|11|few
SVEDPGQETQY
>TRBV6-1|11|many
ATKTGWNQPQH
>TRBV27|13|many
ASSPDVTGATEAF
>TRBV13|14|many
ASSLGAGQGTYGYT
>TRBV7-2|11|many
ASSQDWNTEAF
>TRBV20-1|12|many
SARVDRGRETQY
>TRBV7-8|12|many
ASSLELAGNGYT
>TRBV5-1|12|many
ASSLAGEDYEQY
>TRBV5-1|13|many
ASSGGQGLGTEAF
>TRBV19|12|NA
ASSTDGGSYGYT
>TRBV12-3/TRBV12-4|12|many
ASSLTGASYEQY
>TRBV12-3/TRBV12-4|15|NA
ASSLGLAGGLGGELF
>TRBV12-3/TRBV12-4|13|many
ASSPGNTGNTEAF
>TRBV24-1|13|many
ATSDRWGLQETQY
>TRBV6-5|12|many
ASSSETGYYGYT
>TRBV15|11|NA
ATAGIMNTDAF
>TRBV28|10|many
ASTGTGVTQY
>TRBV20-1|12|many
SASTSGGSDTQY
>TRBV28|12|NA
ASRTSGRRYEQY
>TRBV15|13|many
ATSRDKQGTDEQY
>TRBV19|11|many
ASSIWQNTEAF
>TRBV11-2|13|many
ASSLSTDENSPLH